This T cell receptor beta chain was identified during a study of shared clonotypes between healthy human individuals. Clones were sequenced by immunoSEQ multiplex PCR, and TCRdb holds only the in-frame ones, with some missing. The data show some 2,500,000 clones, 90% to 95% seen once. The CDR3 consists of 16 residues. The V end lost 2 bases, the J end lost 8 bases, and 19 bases lay between the germline ends. CDR1 is LNHNV and CDR2 is YYDKDF in the germline V gene (reference sequence). This chain joins TRBV15 and TRBJ2-1; the D gene could be TRBD1 or TRBD2 (5 bases each). The TCR originated in a man aged 18 to 30 in good health. Some clones in this sample may be carry-over from other donors' samples. Sequencing used naive CD4+ T cells from PBMCs. Subset here: CD45RA+ positively selected. The CDR3 DNA follows: TGTGCCACCAGCAGAACCCAGGGTGGAGGTAACGATGAGCAGTTCTTC. Encoded protein: CATSRTQGGGNDEQFF.